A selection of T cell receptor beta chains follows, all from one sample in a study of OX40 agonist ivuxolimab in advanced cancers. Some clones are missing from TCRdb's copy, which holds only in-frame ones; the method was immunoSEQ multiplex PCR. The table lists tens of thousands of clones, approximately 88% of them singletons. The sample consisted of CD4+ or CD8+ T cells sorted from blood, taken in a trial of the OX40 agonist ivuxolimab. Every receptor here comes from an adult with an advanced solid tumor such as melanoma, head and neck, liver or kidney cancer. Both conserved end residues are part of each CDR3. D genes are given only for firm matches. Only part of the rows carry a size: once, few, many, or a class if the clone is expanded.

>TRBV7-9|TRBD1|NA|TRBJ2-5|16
TGTGCCAGCAGCTTGAGAAACAGGGGCCCTCAAGAGACCCAGTACTTC
CASSLRNRGPQETQYF
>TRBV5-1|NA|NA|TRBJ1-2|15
TGCGCCAGCAGCCCATACAGCAGCCAAAACTATGGCTACACCTTC
CASSPYSSQNYGYTF
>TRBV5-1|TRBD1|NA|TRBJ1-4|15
TGCGCCAGCAGCCACTACAGGGGCGAGGAAGAAAAACTGTTTTTT
CASSHYRGEEEKLFF
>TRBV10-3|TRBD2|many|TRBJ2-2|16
TGTGCCACCACCCCCGTGGGTAGCGGGGGCACCGGGGAGCTGTTTTTT
CATTPVGSGGTGELFF
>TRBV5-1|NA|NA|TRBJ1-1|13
TGCGCCAGCAGCCCCCAATGGGACACTGAAGCTTTCTTT
CASSPQWDTEAFF
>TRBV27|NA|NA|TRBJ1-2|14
TGTGCCAGCAGTAGAGGCAGGGGTGACTATGGCTACACCTTC
CASSRGRGDYGYTF
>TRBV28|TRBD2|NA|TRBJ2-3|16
TGTGCCAGCAGTCTAGGACTAGCGGGTTTGGCAGATACGCAGTATTTT
CASSLGLAGLADTQYF
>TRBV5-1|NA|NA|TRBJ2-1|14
TGCGCCAGCAGCTTGGAATCAGCATACAATGAGCAGTTCTTC
CASSLESAYNEQFF
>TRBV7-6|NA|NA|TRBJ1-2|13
TGTGCCAGCAGCTTAGCAGGGGGTAGTGGCTACACCTTC
CASSLAGGSGYTF
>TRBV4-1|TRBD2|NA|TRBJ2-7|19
TGCGCCAGCAGCCGTTCCTCCCCTAGCGGGCTAACAAACTCCTACGAGCAGTACTTC
CASSRSSPSGLTNSYEQYF
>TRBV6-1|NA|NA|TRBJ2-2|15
TGTGCCAGCAGTGCCTCGGAGGGAGGCACCGGGGAGCTGTTTTTT
CASSASEGGTGELFF
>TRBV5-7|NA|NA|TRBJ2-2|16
TGTGCCAGCAGCCCGGCGCTAGCGACCGACACCGGGGAGCTGTTTTTT
CASSPALATDTGELFF
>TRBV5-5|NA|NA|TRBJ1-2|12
TGTGCCAGCAGCCCCGGTGCGCTTTCGGAGACCTTC
CASSPGALSETF
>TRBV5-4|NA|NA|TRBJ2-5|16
TGTGCCAGCAGCTTGGCCGTACAGGGCGGAGGGGAGACCCAGTACTTC
CASSLAVQGGGETQYF
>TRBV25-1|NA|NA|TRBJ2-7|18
TGTGCCAGCAGTGAATCAGGTCAGGGGTCTTCCTTCGCTTACGAGCAGTACTTC
CASSESGQGSSFAYEQYF
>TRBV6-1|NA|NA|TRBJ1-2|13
TGTGCCAGCAGAGTCGGCAGCTACTATGGCTACACCTTC
CASRVGSYYGYTF
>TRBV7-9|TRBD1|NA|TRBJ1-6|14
TGTGCCAGCAGCTTTGGACAGGGTGGGTCACCCCTCCACTTT
CASSFGQGGSPLHF
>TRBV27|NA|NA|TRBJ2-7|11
TGTGCCAGCAGTTTCGGTTGGAAACAGTACTTC
CASSFGWKQYF
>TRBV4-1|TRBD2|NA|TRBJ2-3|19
TGCGCCAGCAGCCTTAGAATCCTTTTGGCGGGAGGTAGCACAGATACGCAGTATTTT
CASSLRILLAGGSTDTQYF
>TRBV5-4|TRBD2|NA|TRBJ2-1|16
TGTGCCAGCAGCTTGGGACTAGCGGGAGGGCTCAATGAGCAGTTCTTC
CASSLGLAGGLNEQFF
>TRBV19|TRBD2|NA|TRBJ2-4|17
TGTGCCAGTAGTCCCCGGACTAGCGGGGTAGCCAAAAACATTCAGTACTTC
CASSPRTSGVAKNIQYF
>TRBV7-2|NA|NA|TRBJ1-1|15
TGTGCCAGCAGCCCCTACGGGGTCAGGGACACTGAAGCTTTCTTT
CASSPYGVRDTEAFF
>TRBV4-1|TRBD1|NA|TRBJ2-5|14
TGCGCCAGCAGCCAACTGGGACAGGTGGAGACCCAGTACTTC
CASSQLGQVETQYF
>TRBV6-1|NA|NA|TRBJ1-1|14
TGTGCCAGCAGCGACCAGGGACGGAACACTGAAGCTTTCTTT
CASSDQGRNTEAFF
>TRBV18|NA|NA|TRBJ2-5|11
TGTGCCAGCACCCGAGACGAGACCCAGTACTTC
CASTRDETQYF
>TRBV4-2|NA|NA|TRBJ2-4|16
TGTGCCAGCACCCCCCCGGGGTACTCAGCCAAAAACATTCAGTACTTC
CASTPPGYSAKNIQYF
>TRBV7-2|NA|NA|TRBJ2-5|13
TGTGCCAGCAGCTTACGCCAGTCGGAGACCCAGTACTTC
CASSLRQSETQYF
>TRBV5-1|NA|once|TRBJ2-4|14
TGCGCCAGCAGCTGGAGGGGGCCGGAAAACATTCAGTACTTC
CASSWRGPENIQYF
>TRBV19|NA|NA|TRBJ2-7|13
TGTGCCAGTAGTAAGGCGGAGTTCTACGAGCAGTACTTC
CASSKAEFYEQYF
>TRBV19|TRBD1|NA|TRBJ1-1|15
TGTGCCAGTAGAAAAGGGGGCCTATTGGACACTGAAGCTTTCTTT
CASRKGGLLDTEAFF
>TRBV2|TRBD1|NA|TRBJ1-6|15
TGTGCCAGCAGTGAACTGGGACAGGGAGTTTCACCCCTCCACTTT
CASSELGQGVSPLHF
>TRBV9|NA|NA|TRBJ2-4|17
TGTGCCAGCAGCCCGGACAGTTTGAATACAGCCAAAAACATTCAGTACTTC
CASSPDSLNTAKNIQYF
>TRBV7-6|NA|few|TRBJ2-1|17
TGTGCCAGCAGCTCCGGGGCCGAGGGGATGCGGATAAATGAGCAGTTCTTC
CASSSGAEGMRINEQFF
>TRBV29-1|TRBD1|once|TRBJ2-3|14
TGCAGCGTGGAGGGACAGGAGTTCACAGATACGCAGTATTTT
CSVEGQEFTDTQYF
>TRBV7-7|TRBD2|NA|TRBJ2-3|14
TGTGCCAGCAGCCGAGCGGGGGGGACAGATACGCAGTATTTT
CASSRAGGTDTQYF
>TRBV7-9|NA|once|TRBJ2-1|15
TGTGCCAGCACCCCGACGGCGGGGGCCGACAATGAGCAGTTCTTC
CASTPTAGADNEQFF
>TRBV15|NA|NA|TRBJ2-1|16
TGTGCCACCAGCAAACCTCGGGGTACAAGTATGAATGAGCAGTTCTTC
CATSKPRGTSMNEQFF
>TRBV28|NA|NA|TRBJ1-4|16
TGTGCCAGCAGTAAATTGGGCGAGGGCGACAATGAAAAACTGTTTTTT
CASSKLGEGDNEKLFF
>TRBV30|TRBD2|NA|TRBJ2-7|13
TGTGCCTTCCCGGGACTAGCGACCTACGAGCAGTACTTC
CAFPGLATYEQYF
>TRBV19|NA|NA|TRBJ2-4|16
TGTGCCAGTAGTAAAGGGGGTATAGGAGCCAAAAACATTCAGTACTTC
CASSKGGIGAKNIQYF
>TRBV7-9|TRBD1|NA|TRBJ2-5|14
TGTGCCAGCGGCTATGGGACAGCCCAAGAGGCCCAGTACTTC
CASGYGTAQEAQYF
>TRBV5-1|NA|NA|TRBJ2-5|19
TGCGCCAGCAGCGCTGGAGGTCCGGGCCGGAATACCCTGGGAGAGACCCAGTACTTC
CASSAGGPGRNTLGETQYF
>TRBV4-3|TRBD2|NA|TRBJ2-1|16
TGCGCCAGCAGCCCCCTATGGCTAGCGGGAGTGAATGAGCAGTTCTTC
CASSPLWLAGVNEQFF
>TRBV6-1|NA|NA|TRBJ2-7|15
TGTGCCAGCAGTGCACAGATGGGACAAGTCTACGAGCAGTACTTC
CASSAQMGQVYEQYF
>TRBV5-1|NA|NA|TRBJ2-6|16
TGCGCCAGCAGCTTGGTTTCAGGTACTGGGGCCAACGTCCTGACTTTC
CASSLVSGTGANVLTF
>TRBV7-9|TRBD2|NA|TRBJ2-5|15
TGTGCCAGCAGCTTAGTAGCGGGAGCAGTGGAGACCCAGTACTTC
CASSLVAGAVETQYF
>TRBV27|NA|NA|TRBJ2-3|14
TGTGCCAGCAGGAGTCTCTCTAGCACAGATACGCAGTATTTT
CASRSLSSTDTQYF
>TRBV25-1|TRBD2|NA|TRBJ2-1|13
TGTGCCAGCAGAGACGGGGGGAGGAATGAGCAGTTCTTC
CASRDGGRNEQFF
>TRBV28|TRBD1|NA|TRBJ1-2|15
TGTGCCAGCAGTTACGGGGACAGGGGACTCTATGGCTACACCTTC
CASSYGDRGLYGYTF
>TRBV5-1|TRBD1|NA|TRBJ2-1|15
TGCGCCAGCAGCTTATCGGGACAGGGAGATAAAAAGCAGTTCTTC
CASSLSGQGDKKQFF